This T cell receptor (beta chain) was identified during a study of T cells after yellow fever vaccination. Whole-study context: The SMART-Seq v4 Ultra Low Input method served to prepare the low-cell-number fractions.

This clonotype showed up just a few times. V was clipped by 5 bases and J by 3 bases, with 13 bases between them. Germline CDR1 is SGHTA and CDR2 is FQGTGA. The CDR3 totals 14 residues. Template switching with 5'RACE generated the TCR cDNA and added a universal primer site and UMIs. A single record per CDR3 protein comes from TCRdb applying MiXCR to the 5' RACE reads. The sample has 450,000 to 550,000 distinct CDR3 sequences; 20% to 25% are singletons. The receptor was derived from a man aged 18 to 30 who received the YFV17D yellow fever vaccine. The chain couples TRBV7-3 to TRBJ1-2, with D possibly being TRBD1 (6 bases). Sequencing was performed on PBMCs, taken roughly 20 days after the first yellow fever vaccination. The CDR3 DNA reads as TGTGCCAGCAGCCAAAACTCAGGGGACTATGGCTACACCTTC. Translated: CASSQNSGDYGYTF. Looking up the rest from reference TRBV7-3 and TRBJ1-2 gives the full variable domain: GAGVSQTPSNKVTEKGKYVELRCDPISGHTALYWYRQSLGQGPEFLIYFQGTGAADDSGLPNDRFFAVRPEGSVSTLKIQRTERGDSAVYLCASSQNSGDYGYTFGSGTRLTVV.